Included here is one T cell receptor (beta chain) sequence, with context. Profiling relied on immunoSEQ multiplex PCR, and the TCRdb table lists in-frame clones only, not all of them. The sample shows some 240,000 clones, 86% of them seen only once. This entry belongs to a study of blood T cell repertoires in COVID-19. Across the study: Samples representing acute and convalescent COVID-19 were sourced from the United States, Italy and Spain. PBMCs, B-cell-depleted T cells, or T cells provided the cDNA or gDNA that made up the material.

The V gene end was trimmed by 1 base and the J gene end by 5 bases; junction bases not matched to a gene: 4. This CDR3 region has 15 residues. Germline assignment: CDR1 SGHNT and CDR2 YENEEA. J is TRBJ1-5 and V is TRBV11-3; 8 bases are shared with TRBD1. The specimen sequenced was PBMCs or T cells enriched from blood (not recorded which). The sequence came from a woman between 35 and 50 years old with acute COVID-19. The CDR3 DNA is TGTGCCAGCAGCTTAGCGGACAGGGCAGATCAGCCCCAGCATTTT. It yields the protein CASSLADRADQPQHF.